The 7 T cell receptor beta chains below all came from one sample that was sequenced in a study of beta chain features in type 1 diabetes. The investigators reverse transcribed all of the isolated RNA, so they sequenced expressed TCRB transcripts. The assay was immunoSEQ multiplex PCR, and TCRdb's table has in-frame clones only and misses some. The sample shows under 450,000 clones, about 15% of them seen only once. Sequenced input: naive CD4+ T cells from blood. The receptors shown here come from a young man in good health.

This chain uses TRBV29-1 with TRBJ2-7, with D uncertain. Trimming stripped 4 bases from V and 2 bases from J, with 12 bases between. This CDR3 spans 13 amino acids. Per the germline V gene, CDR1 is SQVTM and CDR2 is ANQGSEA. This CDR3 reads CSVAVEVPYEQYV. CDR3 nucleotide sequence: TGCAGCGTTGCGGTTGAGGTTCCCTACGAGCAGTACGTC.

This rearrangement joins TRBV19 to TRBJ2-3; the D is unclear. V lost 6 bases and J 0 bases, leaving 7 bases between the germline ends. The germline V gene encodes CDR1 LNHDA and CDR2 SQIVND (reference sequence). This CDR3 region has 13 residues. In DNA, the CDR3 is TGTGCCAGTAGGCGGATTAGCACAGATACGCAGTATTTT. It encodes CASRRISTDTQYF.

The J gene is TRBJ2-7, the V gene TRBV27; D gene unclear. In germline, CDR1 is MNHEY, CDR2 SMNVEV (reference sequence). Deletions cut 2 bases from V and 4 bases from J, with 12 bases between. The CDR3 runs to 14 residues. As DNA, the CDR3 is TGTGCCAGCAGTTTAGGAGCTCGCCGGTACGAGCAGTACTTC. Its protein is CASSLGARRYEQYF.

This clone occurred a few times. The V call is TRBV29-1, the J call TRBJ2-1; perhaps D is TRBD1 or TRBD2 (6 bases each). CDR3 length equals 14 residues. Trimming cost V 7 bases and J 2 bases, with 15 bases left between them. The germline gives CDR1 SQVTM, CDR2 ANQGSEA. CDR3 in amino acids: CSAQQGGPYNEQFF. CDR3 nucleotide sequence: TGCAGCGCGCAACAGGGAGGACCCTACAATGAGCAGTTCTTC.

This clone showed up just a few times. The V gene is TRBV11-1, the J gene TRBJ2-1; D is unclear. Germline V gene data show CDR1 as SGHAT and CDR2 as FQDESV (reference sequence). V was cut by 1 base and J by 7 bases, with 14 bases left in between. The CDR3 runs 15 residues. This CDR3 reads CASSLDSSRVNEQFF. The CDR3 DNA reads as TGTGCCAGCAGCTTAGATTCTAGTCGGGTAAATGAGCAGTTCTTC. The variable domain in full, with the rest retrieved from reference TRBV11-1 and TRBJ2-1, is EAEVAQSPRYKITEKSQAVAFWCDPISGHATLYWYRQILGQGPELLVQFQDESVVDDSQLPKDRFSAERLKGVDSTLKIQPAELGDSAMYLCASSLDSSRVNEQFFGPGTRLTVL.

This clone has just a few counts. The V call is TRBV5-1, the J call TRBJ2-3; 7 nucleotides agree with TRBD2. This CDR3 has 15 residues. The junction had 6 bases not matched to a gene; V was cut back by 2 bases and J by 3 bases. Germline CDR1 reads SGHRS; CDR2 reads YFSETQ. The CDR3 reads CASSFSGTDTDTQYF. In nucleotides, the CDR3 is TGCGCCAGCAGCTTCAGCGGGACTGATACAGATACGCAGTATTTT.

This chain joins TRBV18 and TRBJ2-1, with 7 bases that match TRBD1. CDR1 and CDR2 from the germline V gene are KGHSH and LQKENI. The CDR3 is 16 residues long. Trimming cost V 4 bases and J 3 bases; bases outside gene matches: 9. In nucleotides, the CDR3 is TGTGCCAGCTCACAGGGGGCAGCGGCTCTCTACAATGAGCAGTTCTTC. Translation gives CASSQGAAALYNEQFF. Filled out from reference TRBV18 and TRBJ2-1, the complete variable domain reads NAGVMQNPRHLVRRRGQEARLRCSPMKGHSHVYWYRQLPEEGLKFMVYLQKENIIDESGMPKERFSAEFPKEGPSILRIQQVVRGDSAAYFCASSQGAAALYNEQFFGPGTRLTVL.